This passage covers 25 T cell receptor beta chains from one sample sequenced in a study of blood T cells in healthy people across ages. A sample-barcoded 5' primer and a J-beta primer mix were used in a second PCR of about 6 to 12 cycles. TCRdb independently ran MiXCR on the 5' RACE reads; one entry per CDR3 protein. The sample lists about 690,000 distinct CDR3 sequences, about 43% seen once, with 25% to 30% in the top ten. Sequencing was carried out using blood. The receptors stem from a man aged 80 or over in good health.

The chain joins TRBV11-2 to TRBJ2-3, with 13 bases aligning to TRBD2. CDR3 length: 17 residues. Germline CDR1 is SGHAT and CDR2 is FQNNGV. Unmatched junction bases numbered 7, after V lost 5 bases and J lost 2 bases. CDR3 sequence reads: CASSPGLAGVDTDTQYF. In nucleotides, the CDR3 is TGTGCCAGCAGCCCCGGACTAGCGGGGGTAGACACAGATACGCAGTATTTT.

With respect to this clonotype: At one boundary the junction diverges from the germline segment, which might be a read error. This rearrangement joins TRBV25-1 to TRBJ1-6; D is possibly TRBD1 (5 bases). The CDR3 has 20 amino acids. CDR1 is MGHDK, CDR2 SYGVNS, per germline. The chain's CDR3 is CASSEWGSGPLSSCNSPLHF. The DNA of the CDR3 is TGTGCCAGCAGTGAATGGGGGTCAGGGCCACTGAGCTCCTGTAATTCACCCCTCCACTTT.

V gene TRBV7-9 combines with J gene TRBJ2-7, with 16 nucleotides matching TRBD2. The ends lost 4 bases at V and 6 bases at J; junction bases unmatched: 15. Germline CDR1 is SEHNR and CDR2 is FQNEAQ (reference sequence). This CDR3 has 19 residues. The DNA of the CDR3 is TGTGCCAGCAGCTCCTCGGGACTAGCGGGAGGGGGGCTAGAACTCGAGCAGTACTTC. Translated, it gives CASSSSGLAGGGLELEQYF.

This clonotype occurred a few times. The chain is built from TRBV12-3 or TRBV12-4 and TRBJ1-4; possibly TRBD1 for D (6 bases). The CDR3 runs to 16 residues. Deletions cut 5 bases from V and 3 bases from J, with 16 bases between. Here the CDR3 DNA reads TGTGCCAGCAGTACCCGAACAGGGTTCGCTAATGAAAAACTGTTTTTT. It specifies CASSTRTGFANEKLFF.

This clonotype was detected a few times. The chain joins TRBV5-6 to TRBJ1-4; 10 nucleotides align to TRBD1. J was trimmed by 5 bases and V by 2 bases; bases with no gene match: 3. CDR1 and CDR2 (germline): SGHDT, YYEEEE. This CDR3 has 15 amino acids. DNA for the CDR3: TGTGCCAGCAGCTTACCGGGACAGGGGAATGAAAAACTGTTTTTT. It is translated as CASSLPGQGNEKLFF.

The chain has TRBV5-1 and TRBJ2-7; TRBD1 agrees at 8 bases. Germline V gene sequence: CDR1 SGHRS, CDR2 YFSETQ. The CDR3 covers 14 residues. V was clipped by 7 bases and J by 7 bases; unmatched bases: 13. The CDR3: CASCVWTGFEEQYF. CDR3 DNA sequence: TGCGCCAGCTGCGTATGGACAGGGTTCGAGGAGCAGTACTTC.

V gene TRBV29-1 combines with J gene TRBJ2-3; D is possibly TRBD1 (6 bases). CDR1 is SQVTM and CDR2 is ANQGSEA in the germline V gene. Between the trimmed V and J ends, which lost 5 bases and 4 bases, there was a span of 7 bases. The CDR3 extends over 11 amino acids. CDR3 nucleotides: TGCAGCGTTCAGGGGCCAGATACGCAGTATTTT. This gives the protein CSVQGPDTQYF.

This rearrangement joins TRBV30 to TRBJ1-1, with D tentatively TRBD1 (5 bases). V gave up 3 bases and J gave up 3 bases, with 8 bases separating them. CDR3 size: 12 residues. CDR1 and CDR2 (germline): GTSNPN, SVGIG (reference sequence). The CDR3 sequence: CAWRPGYTEAFF. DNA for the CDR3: TGTGCCTGGAGACCAGGGTACACTGAAGCTTTCTTT.

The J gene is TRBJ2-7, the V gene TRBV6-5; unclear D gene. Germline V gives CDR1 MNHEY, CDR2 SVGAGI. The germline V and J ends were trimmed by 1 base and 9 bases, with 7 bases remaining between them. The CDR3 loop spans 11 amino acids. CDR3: CASSYLDGQYF. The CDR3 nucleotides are TGTGCCAGCAGTTACTTAGATGGGCAGTACTTC.

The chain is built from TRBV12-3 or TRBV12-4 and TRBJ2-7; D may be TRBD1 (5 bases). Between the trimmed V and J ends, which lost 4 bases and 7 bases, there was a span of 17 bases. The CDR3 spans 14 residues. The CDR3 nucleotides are TGTGCCAGCAGTTCCCATGGGGCCTACAATGAGCAGTACTTC. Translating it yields CASSSHGAYNEQYF.

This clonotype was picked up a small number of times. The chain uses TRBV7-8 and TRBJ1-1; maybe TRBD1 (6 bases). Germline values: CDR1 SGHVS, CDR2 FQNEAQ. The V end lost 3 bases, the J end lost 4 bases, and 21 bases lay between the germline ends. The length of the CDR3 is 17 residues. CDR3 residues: CASSLIRRGKEGTEAFF. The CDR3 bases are TGTGCCAGCAGCTTGATACGGAGGGGGAAAGAAGGCACTGAAGCTTTCTTT.

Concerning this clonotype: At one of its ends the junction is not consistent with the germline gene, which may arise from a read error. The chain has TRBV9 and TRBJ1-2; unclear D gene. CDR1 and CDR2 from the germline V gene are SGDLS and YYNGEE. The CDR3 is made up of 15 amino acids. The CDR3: CASTSRVDGSYGCTF. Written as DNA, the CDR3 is TGTGCCAGCACCTCCCGAGTGGACGGATCCTATGGCTGCACCTTC.

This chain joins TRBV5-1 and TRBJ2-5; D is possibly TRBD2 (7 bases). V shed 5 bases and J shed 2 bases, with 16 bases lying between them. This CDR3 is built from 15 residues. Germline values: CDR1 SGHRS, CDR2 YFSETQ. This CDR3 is CASSGARGAQETQYF. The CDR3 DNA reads TGCGCCAGCAGTGGCGCCCGGGGGGCTCAAGAGACCCAGTACTTC.

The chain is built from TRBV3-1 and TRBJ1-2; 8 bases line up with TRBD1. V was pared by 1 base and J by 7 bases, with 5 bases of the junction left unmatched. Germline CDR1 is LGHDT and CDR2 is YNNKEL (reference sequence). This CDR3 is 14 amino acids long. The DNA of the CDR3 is TGTGCCAGCAGCCAAGTACTAGACAGGGGTGGCTACACCTTC. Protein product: CASSQVLDRGGYTF.

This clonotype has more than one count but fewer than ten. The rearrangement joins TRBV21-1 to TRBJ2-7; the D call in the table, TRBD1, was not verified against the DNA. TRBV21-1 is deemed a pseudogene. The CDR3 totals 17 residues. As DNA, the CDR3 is TGTGCCAGCAGCAAAGAGAGGGGGCTGCTGTGTACGTACGAGCAGTACTTC. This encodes CASSKERGLLCTYEQYF.

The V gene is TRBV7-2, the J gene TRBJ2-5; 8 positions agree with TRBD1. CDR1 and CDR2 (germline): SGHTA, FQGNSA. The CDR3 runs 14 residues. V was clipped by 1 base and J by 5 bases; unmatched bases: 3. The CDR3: CASSLGQGMETQYF. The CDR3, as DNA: TGTGCCAGCAGCTTAGGACAGGGGATGGAGACCCAGTACTTC.

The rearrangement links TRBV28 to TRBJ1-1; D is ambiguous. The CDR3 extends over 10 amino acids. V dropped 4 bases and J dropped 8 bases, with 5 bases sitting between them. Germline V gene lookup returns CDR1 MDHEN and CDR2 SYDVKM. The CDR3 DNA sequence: TGTGCCAGCAGTTACGGGGAAGCTTTCTTT. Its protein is CASSYGEAFF. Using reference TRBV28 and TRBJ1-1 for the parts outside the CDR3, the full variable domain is DVKVTQSSRYLVKRTGEKVFLECVQDMDHENMFWYRQDPGLGLRLIYFSYDVKMKEKGDIPEGYSVSREKKERFSLILESASTNQTSMYLCASSYGEAFFGQGTRLTVV.

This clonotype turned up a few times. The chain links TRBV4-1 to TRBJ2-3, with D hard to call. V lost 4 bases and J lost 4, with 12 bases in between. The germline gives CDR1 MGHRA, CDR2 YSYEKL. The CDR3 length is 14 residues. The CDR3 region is CASSRQSGADTQYF. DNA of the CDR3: TGCGCCAGCAGCCGGCAGTCAGGTGCAGATACGCAGTATTTT.

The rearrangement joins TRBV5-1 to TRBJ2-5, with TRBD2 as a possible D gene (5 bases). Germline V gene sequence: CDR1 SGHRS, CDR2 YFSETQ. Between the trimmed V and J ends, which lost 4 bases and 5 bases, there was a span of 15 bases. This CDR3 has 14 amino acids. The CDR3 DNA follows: TGCGCCAGCAGCATCCTTAGGAGAGGGGAGACCCAGTACTTC. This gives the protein CASSILRRGETQYF.

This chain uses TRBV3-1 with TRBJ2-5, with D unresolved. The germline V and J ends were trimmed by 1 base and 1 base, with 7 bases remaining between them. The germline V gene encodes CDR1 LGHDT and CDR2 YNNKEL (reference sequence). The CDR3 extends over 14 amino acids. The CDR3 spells CASSQGGIQETQYF. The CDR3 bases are TGTGCCAGCAGCCAAGGTGGGATCCAAGAGACCCAGTACTTC.

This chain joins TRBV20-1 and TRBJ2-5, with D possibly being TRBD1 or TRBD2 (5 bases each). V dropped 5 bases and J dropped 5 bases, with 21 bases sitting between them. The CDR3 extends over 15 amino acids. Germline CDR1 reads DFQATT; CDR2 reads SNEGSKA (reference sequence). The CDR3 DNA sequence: TGCAGTGCTGGACCCCGGGACCGCCGGGGTGAGACCCAGTACTTC. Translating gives CSAGPRDRRGETQYF.

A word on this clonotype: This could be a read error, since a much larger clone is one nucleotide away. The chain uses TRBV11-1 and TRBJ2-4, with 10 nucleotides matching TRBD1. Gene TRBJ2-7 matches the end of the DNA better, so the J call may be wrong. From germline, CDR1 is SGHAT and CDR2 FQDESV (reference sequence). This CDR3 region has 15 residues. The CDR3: CASSKDRGHTYEQYF. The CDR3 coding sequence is TGTGCCAGCAGCAAAGACAGGGGGCACACCTACGAGCAGTACTTC.

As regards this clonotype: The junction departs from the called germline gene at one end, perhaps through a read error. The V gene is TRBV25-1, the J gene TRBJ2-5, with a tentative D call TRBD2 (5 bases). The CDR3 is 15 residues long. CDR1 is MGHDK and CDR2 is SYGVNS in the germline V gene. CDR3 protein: CASRDDRDRQGTQYF. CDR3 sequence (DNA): TGTGCCAGCAGGGACGATCGGGATCGTCAAGGGACCCAGTACTTC.

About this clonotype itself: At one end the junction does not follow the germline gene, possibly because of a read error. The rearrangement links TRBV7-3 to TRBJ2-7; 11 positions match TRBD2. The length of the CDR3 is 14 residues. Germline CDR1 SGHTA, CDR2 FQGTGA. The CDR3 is CASSVTSGSHEQYF. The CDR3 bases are TGTGCCAGCAGCGTAACTAGCGGGAGCCATGAGCAGTACTTC. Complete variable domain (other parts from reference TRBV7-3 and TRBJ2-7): GAGVSQTPSNKVTEKGKYVELRCDPISGHTALYWYRQSLGQGPEFLIYFQGTGAADDSGLPNDRFFAVRPEGSVSTLKIQRTERGDSAVYLCASSVTSGSHEQYFGPGTRLTVT.

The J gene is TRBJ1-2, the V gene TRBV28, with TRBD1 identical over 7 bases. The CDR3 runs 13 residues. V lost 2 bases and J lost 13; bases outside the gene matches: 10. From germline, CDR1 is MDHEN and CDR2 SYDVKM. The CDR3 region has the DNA TGTGCCAGCAGTTTAGGTCTGGGAGCAGGGGGCACCTTC. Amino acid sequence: CASSLGLGAGGTF.